This passage covers 31 T cell receptor beta chains from one sample sequenced in a study of blood T cell repertoires in COVID-19. Generated by immunoSEQ multiplex PCR, the TCRdb table keeps only in-frame clones and is missing some. The sample contains approximately 150,000 clones, less than 85% of which appear only once. Specimen: peripheral blood. Every receptor here comes from a woman aged 60-75 years with COVID-19, enrolled during active disease.

This chain uses TRBV19 with TRBJ1-1; D ambiguous. The V end was cut by 1 base, the J end by 4 bases, with 10 bases between. Per the germline V gene, CDR1 is LNHDA and CDR2 is SQIVND (reference sequence). The CDR3 covers 14 residues. The CDR3 bases are TGTGCCAGTAGTATAGTGGTGGAGGGCACTGAAGCTTTCTTT. It specifies CASSIVVEGTEAFF.

The chain uses TRBV7-2 and TRBJ2-1; 10 nucleotides match TRBD1. The CDR3 extends over 16 amino acids. Per germline, CDR1 SGHTA and CDR2 FQGNSA. V trimming: 4 bases; J trimming: 2 bases; junction bases outside the gene matches: 5. CDR3 sequence: CASSSRQGAPYNEQFF. The DNA for the CDR3 is TGTGCCAGCAGCTCTAGACAGGGGGCGCCCTACAATGAGCAGTTCTTC.

The gene calls are TRBV27 and TRBJ2-3; TRBD2 agrees at 11 bases. Germline CDR1 reads MNHEY; CDR2 reads SMNVEV (reference sequence). CDR3 length: 18 residues. Losses at the gene ends were 3 bases for V and 2 bases for J; bases not matched to a gene: 10. CDR3 residues: CASSFRLAGGPNTDTQYF. The CDR3, as DNA: TGTGCCAGCAGTTTCCGATTAGCGGGGGGGCCGAACACAGATACGCAGTATTTT.

The gene calls are TRBV27 and TRBJ2-2; possibly TRBD1 for D (5 bases). Germline V gene sequence: CDR1 MNHEY, CDR2 SMNVEV (reference sequence). V lost 3 bases, J lost 1 base, and 21 bases lay in between. The CDR3 runs 19 residues. In DNA, the CDR3 is TGTGCCAGCAGTTTGTATTCGGCAGGGTCGTGGGGGAACACCGGGGAGCTGTTTTTT. This encodes CASSLYSAGSWGNTGELFF.

The V and J genes are TRBV5-8 and TRBJ1-5; a weak D match, TRBD1 (6 bases). Deletions cut 0 bases from V and 1 base from J, with 8 bases between. CDR3 length: 15 residues. Germline CDR1 SGHTS, CDR2 YDEGEE. The CDR3 is CASSLATGSNQPQHF. CDR3 bases: TGTGCCAGCAGCTTGGCCACAGGGAGCAATCAGCCCCAGCATTTT.

J is TRBJ2-2 and V is TRBV27; D is perhaps TRBD2 (6 bases). The CDR3 spans 16 residues. V was pared by 2 bases and J by 2 bases, with 12 bases between. Per germline, CDR1 MNHEY and CDR2 SMNVEV (reference sequence). In DNA form, the CDR3 reads TGTGCCAGCAGTTTAATAAGCGGGCCCAACACCGGGGAGCTGTTTTTT. It specifies CASSLISGPNTGELFF.

This rearrangement joins TRBV11-1 to TRBJ1-1; possibly TRBD1 for D (5 bases). From germline, CDR1 is SGHAT and CDR2 FQDESV (reference sequence). Trimming cost V 5 bases and J 10 bases, with 23 bases left between them. The CDR3 consists of 15 residues. The CDR3 spells CASSAPAGVSGGAFF. DNA for the CDR3: TGTGCCAGCAGCGCTCCCGCGGGGGTTTCAGGAGGAGCTTTCTTT.

V and J are TRBV30 and TRBJ2-1, with a possible D match to TRBD2 (6 bases). Germline V gives CDR1 GTSNPN, CDR2 SVGIG (reference sequence). The V gene lost 7 bases and the J gene lost 4 bases, with 11 bases spanning the gap. The CDR3 loop spans 12 amino acids. The CDR3 DNA reads TGTGCCTACGGGAGCGATTACAATGAGCAGTTCTTC. As protein: CAYGSDYNEQFF.

This chain uses TRBV30 with TRBJ1-6; the match to TRBD1 covers 8 bases. Trimming took 2 bases from V and 9 from J; bases not matched to a gene: 6. Germline V lookup: CDR1 GTSNPN, CDR2 SVGIG (reference sequence). There are 14 residues in the CDR3. The chain's CDR3 is CAWSQDRASSPLHF. The CDR3, as DNA: TGTGCCTGGAGTCAGGACAGGGCCAGTTCACCCCTCCACTTT.

J is TRBJ1-1 and V is TRBV5-1, with D hard to call. CDR3 length: 14 residues. Trimming removed 2 bases at V and 5 bases at J, with 13 bases between. CDR1 is SGHRS and CDR2 is YFSETQ in the germline V gene. The CDR3 reads CASSFQPPRTEAFF. The DNA of the CDR3 is TGCGCCAGCAGCTTCCAACCACCGAGGACTGAAGCTTTCTTT.

J is TRBJ2-1 and V is TRBV24-1; TRBD2 matches 11 bases. The V and J ends lost 5 bases and 2 bases, in that order; junction bases with no gene match: 7. The CDR3 loop spans 17 amino acids. From germline, CDR1 is KGHDR and CDR2 SFDVKD. CDR3 nucleotides: TGTGCCACCAGTGGGGCCGGACTAGCGGGTCCCTACAATGAGCAGTTCTTC. Translating it yields CATSGAGLAGPYNEQFF.

This chain connects TRBV3-1 (or the pseudogene TRBV3-2) to TRBJ2-5; the match to TRBD2 covers 13 bases. The V gene's germline CDR1 is LGHDT and CDR2 YNNKEL (reference sequence). With V trimmed by 7 bases and J by 1 base, 6 bases remained unmatched. This CDR3 has 16 amino acids. CDR3 bases: TGTGCCAGCAATCCGGGACTAGCGGGGTCCCAAGAGACCCAGTACTTC. Translation: CASNPGLAGSQETQYF.

The V call is TRBV28, the J call TRBJ2-1, with D hard to call. CDR3 size: 12 residues. The V end lost 5 bases, the J end lost 6 bases, and 8 bases lay between the germline ends. Germline CDR1 and CDR2: MDHEN and SYDVKM. The CDR3 spells CASSILPNEQFF. CDR3 DNA: TGTGCCAGCAGTATTCTACCCAATGAGCAGTTCTTC.

Regarding this clone: The same CDR3 can be traced to other DNA sequences in this sample. The J gene is TRBJ2-1, the V gene TRBV5-1, with D perhaps matching TRBD1 (8 bases). This CDR3 spans 14 amino acids. CDR1 and CDR2 from the germline V gene are SGHRS and YFSETQ. V was clipped by 4 bases and J by 7 bases, with 15 bases between them. CDR3 sequence (DNA): TGCGCCAGCAGCCTACTACAGGGGGGGAATGAGCAGTTCTTC. It codes for CASSLLQGGNEQFF.

As to this clone: The sample has other DNA sequences that encode this CDR3 too. This chain connects TRBV7-8 to TRBJ1-5, with a possible D match to TRBD1 (6 bases). Germline assignment: CDR1 SGHVS and CDR2 FQNEAQ. Trimming left V 1 base short and J 2 bases short, with 9 bases between. This CDR3 spans 15 amino acids. This CDR3 is CASSLDRVGNQPQHF. CDR3 in DNA: TGTGCCAGCAGCTTAGACAGGGTTGGCAATCAGCCCCAGCATTTT. The full variable domain, with the rest looked up from reference TRBV7-8 and TRBJ1-5, is GAGVSQSPRYKVAKRGQDVALRCDPISGHVSLFWYQQALGQGPEFLTYFQNEAQLDKSGLPSDRFFAERPEGSVSTLKIQRTQQEDSAVYLCASSLDRVGNQPQHFGDGTRLSIL.

The chain combines TRBV5-1 with TRBJ2-3; a possible D gene is TRBD1 (8 bases). Trimming removed 3 bases from V and 2 bases from J, with 13 bases in between. The CDR3 sequence is 15 residues long. The germline CDR1 and CDR2 sequences are SGHRS and YFSETQ. The CDR3 spells CASSWGGQVTDTQYF. DNA for the CDR3: TGCGCCAGCAGCTGGGGGGGACAGGTCACAGATACGCAGTATTTT.

This clone was found many times. The chain carries TRBV28 and TRBJ1-1; perhaps TRBD1 as D (5 bases). The CDR3 is 14 amino acids. Germline V CDR1 and CDR2: MDHEN, SYDVKM. Between the trimmed V and J ends, which lost 6 bases and 4 bases, there was a span of 15 bases. CDR3 loop: CASSRSGVVTEAFF. The DNA of the CDR3 is TGTGCCAGCAGCCGGTCGGGGGTGGTCACTGAAGCTTTCTTT. The full variable domain, in which reference TRBV28 and TRBJ1-1 provide the parts outside the CDR3, is DVKVTQSSRYLVKRTGEKVFLECVQDMDHENMFWYRQDPGLGLRLIYFSYDVKMKEKGDIPEGYSVSREKKERFSLILESASTNQTSMYLCASSRSGVVTEAFFGQGTRLTVV.

This clone appeared many times. The genes are TRBV6-5 and TRBJ1-6; D is possibly TRBD1 (6 bases). The CDR3 consists of 15 residues. Germline lookup yields CDR1 MNHEY and CDR2 SVGAGI. V dropped 0 bases and J dropped 6 bases, with 9 bases sitting between them. The CDR3 sequence is CASSYSGQINSPLHF. CDR3 bases: TGTGCCAGCAGTTACTCAGGACAGATTAATTCACCCCTCCACTTT.

The V gene is TRBV18, the J gene TRBJ1-1, with D uncertain. The V gene's germline CDR1 is KGHSH and CDR2 LQKENI. The CDR3 contains 15 residues. Deletions cut 1 base from V and 2 bases from J, with 11 bases between. The CDR3 here is CASSPRASGNTEAFF. In DNA, the CDR3 is TGTGCCAGCTCACCACGTGCCAGCGGAAACACTGAAGCTTTCTTT.

The J gene is TRBJ2-1, the V gene TRBV7-8; 8 bases fit TRBD2. Germline V lookup: CDR1 SGHVS, CDR2 FQNEAQ. This CDR3 has 15 amino acids. The junction had 6 bases not matched to a gene; V was cut back by 5 bases and J by 3 bases. CDR3 sequence: CASSRAGASYNEQFF. The CDR3 coding sequence is TGTGCCAGCAGCCGAGCGGGAGCCAGCTACAATGAGCAGTTCTTC.

The chain links TRBV18 to TRBJ1-5; D possibly corresponds to TRBD1 (6 bases). Germline lookup yields CDR1 KGHSH and CDR2 LQKENI. V lost 2 bases to trimming and J lost 6 bases, with 14 bases between them. CDR3 length: 15 amino acids. The CDR3 sequence: CASSPSGALGQPQHF. The CDR3, as DNA: TGTGCCAGCTCACCATCAGGGGCGCTGGGTCAGCCCCAGCATTTT.

The chain joins TRBV18 to TRBJ1-6; D remains unclear. The CDR3 is 14 residues long. V lost 3 bases to trimming and J lost 8 bases, with 11 bases between them. Germline CDR1 KGHSH, CDR2 LQKENI. In DNA, the CDR3 is TGTGCCAGCTCACCGGGCCCGATTGATTCACCCCTCCACTTT. Protein product: CASSPGPIDSPLHF.

The chain recombines TRBV19 with TRBJ2-7; TRBD1 might be the D (5 bases). The germline V gene encodes CDR1 LNHDA and CDR2 SQIVND (reference sequence). The CDR3 contains 14 residues. Trimming took off 5 bases at V and 0 bases at J, with 11 bases between the two ends. The CDR3 sequence is CASSALGHSYEQYF. The DNA of the CDR3 is TGTGCCAGTAGTGCATTAGGACACTCCTACGAGCAGTACTTC.

This clone was seen only a few times. For the CDR3, the DNA is TGTGCCACCAGCAGAGGTTCAGGAGGGAACACTGAAGCTTTCTTT. Translating gives CATSRGSGGNTEAFF. The chain has TRBV15 and TRBJ1-1; D uncertain. The ends were cut back, 1 base at V and 1 base at J, with 10 bases in the middle. This CDR3 comprises 15 residues. The germline CDR1 and CDR2 sequences are LNHNV and YYDKDF (reference sequence).

CDR3 in amino acids: CATSPGVRYNEQFF. Here the CDR3 DNA reads TGTGCTACAAGTCCGGGGGTCCGATACAATGAGCAGTTCTTC. This rearrangement joins TRBV28 to TRBJ2-1; D possibly corresponds to TRBD2 (6 bases). This CDR3 region has 14 residues. Germline V gene data show CDR1 as MDHEN and CDR2 as SYDVKM.

V usage is TRBV5-1 and J usage is TRBJ1-2; 11 bases are shared with TRBD1. The CDR3 length is 16 residues. The germline gives CDR1 SGHRS, CDR2 YFSETQ. V trimming: 3 bases; J trimming: 6 bases; junction bases outside the gene matches: 10. CDR3 sequence (DNA): TGCGCCAGCAGCTCCACCCAGGGACAGGGGGGGGATGGCTACACCTTC. This encodes CASSSTQGQGGDGYTF.

The chain uses TRBV10-2 and TRBJ2-1; D gene uncertain. Germline V gene lookup returns CDR1 WSHSY and CDR2 SAAADI. With 6 bases removed from V and 0 bases from J, the gap between germline ends came to 18 bases. CDR3 length equals 17 residues. The CDR3 DNA reads as TGCGCCAGCAGGTCGCAGTTGGCACCAACCTCCTACAATGAGCAGTTCTTC. It translates to CASRSQLAPTSYNEQFF.

The V gene is TRBV29-1, the J gene TRBJ2-7; D possibly corresponds to TRBD2 (5 bases). V dropped 3 bases and J dropped 2 bases, with 8 bases sitting between them. The CDR3 length is 12 residues. In germline, CDR1 is SQVTM, CDR2 ANQGSEA. In nucleotides, the CDR3 is TGCAGCGTTGAGGTGGGAGCCTACGAGCAGTACTTC. This codes for CSVEVGAYEQYF.

V usage is TRBV6-5 and J usage is TRBJ1-6; 9 bases match TRBD1. This CDR3 is built from 14 residues. Germline V gives CDR1 MNHEY, CDR2 SVGAGI. Trimming took 7 bases from V and 10 from J; bases not matched to a gene: 8. CDR3 residues: CASNLQGARSPLHF. Here the CDR3 DNA reads TGTGCCAGCAACTTACAGGGGGCCCGCTCACCCCTCCACTTT.

The chain employs TRBV10-3 and TRBJ1-1; D is possibly TRBD1 (5 bases). There are 12 residues in the CDR3. Germline assignment: CDR1 ENHRY and CDR2 SYGVKD. Trimming took 3 bases from V and 4 from J, leaving 6 bases between them. The CDR3 is CAISDRATEAFF. In DNA form, the CDR3 reads TGTGCCATCAGTGACAGGGCCACTGAAGCTTTCTTT.

The V and J genes are TRBV19 and TRBJ2-1; 11 bases line up with TRBD2. The CDR3 is 18 amino acids. The junction had 7 bases not matched to a gene; V was cut back by 3 bases and J by 0 bases. CDR1 LNHDA and CDR2 SQIVND come from the germline V gene (reference sequence). The CDR3 loop reads CASSISSGRTSSYNEQFF. The CDR3 DNA is TGTGCCAGTAGTATCTCTAGCGGGAGGACGAGCTCCTACAATGAGCAGTTCTTC. Using reference TRBV19 and TRBJ2-1 for the parts outside the CDR3, the full variable domain is DGGITQSPKYLFRKEGQNVTLSCEQNLNHDAMYWYRQDPGQGLRLIYYSQIVNDFQKGDIAEGYSVSREKKESFPLTVTSAQKNPTAFYLCASSISSGRTSSYNEQFFGPGTRLTVL.